This T cell receptor beta chain derives from a study of spatial heterogeneity in lung cancer. TCRdb re-analysed the 5' RACE reads in MiXCR, keeping a single row per CDR3 protein. The sample lists roughly 99,000 distinct CDR3 sequences, 19% occurring once. CDR3 size: 22 residues. As to time point: blood at routine non-recurrence follow-up after resection. The chain recombines TRBV1 with TRBJ2-1; the table's TRBD1 call for D was not verified on the DNA. TRBV1 is a known pseudogene. The sequence was obtained from a male donor with early-stage non-small cell lung cancer. Specimen: PBMCs, collected at follow-up. The CDR3 is CTSSQGLTLPPTSRNSYNEQFF. The CDR3 bases are TGCACCAGCAGCCAAGGTCTTACCTTACCCCCCACATCGCGCAACTCCTACAATGAGCAGTTCTTC.